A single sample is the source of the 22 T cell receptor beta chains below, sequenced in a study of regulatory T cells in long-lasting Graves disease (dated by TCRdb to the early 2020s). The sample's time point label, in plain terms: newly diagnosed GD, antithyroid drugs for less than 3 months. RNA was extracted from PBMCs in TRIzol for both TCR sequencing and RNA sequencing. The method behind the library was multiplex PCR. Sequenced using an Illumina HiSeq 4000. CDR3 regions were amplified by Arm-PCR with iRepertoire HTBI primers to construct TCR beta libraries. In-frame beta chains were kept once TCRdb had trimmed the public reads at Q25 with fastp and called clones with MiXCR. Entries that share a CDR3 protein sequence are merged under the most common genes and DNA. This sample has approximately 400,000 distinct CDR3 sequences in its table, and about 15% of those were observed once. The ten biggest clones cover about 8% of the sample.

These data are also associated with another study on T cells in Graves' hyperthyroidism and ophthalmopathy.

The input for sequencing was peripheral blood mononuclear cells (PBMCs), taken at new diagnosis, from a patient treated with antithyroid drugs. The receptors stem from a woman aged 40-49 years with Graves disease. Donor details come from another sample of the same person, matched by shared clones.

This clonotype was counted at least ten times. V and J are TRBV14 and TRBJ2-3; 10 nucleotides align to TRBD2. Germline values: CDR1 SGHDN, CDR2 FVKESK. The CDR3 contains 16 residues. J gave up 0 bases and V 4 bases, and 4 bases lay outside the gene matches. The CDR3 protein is CASSPTAGGSTDTQYF. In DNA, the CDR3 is TGTGCCAGCAGCCCAACAGCGGGAGGGAGCACAGATACGCAGTATTTT. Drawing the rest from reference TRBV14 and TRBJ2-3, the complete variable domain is EAGVTQFPSHSVIEKGQTVTLRCDPISGHDNLYWYRRVMGKEIKFLLHFVKESKQDESGMPNNRFLAERTGGTYSTLKVQPAELEDSGVYFCASSPTAGGSTDTQYFGPGTRLTVL.

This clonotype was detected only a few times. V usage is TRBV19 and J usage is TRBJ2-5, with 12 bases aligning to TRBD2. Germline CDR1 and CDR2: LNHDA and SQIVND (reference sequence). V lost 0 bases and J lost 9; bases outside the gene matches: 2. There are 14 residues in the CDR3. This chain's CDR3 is CASSIDLAGGSQYF. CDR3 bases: TGTGCCAGTAGTATAGATCTAGCGGGAGGGTCCCAGTACTTC.

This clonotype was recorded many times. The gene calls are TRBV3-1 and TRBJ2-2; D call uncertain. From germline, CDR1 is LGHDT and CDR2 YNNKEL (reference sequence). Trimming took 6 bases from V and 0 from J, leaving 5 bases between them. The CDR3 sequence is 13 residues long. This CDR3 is CASRSANTGELFF. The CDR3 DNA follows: TGTGCCAGCAGGAGCGCGAACACCGGGGAGCTGTTTTTT.

CDR3 sequence: CASSLGGTSGGQETQYF. CDR3 nucleotides: TGCGCCAGCAGCTTGGGGGGGACTAGCGGAGGCCAAGAGACCCAGTACTTC. V is TRBV5-1 and J is TRBJ2-5; 11 bases are shared with TRBD2. Germline V gene data show CDR1 as SGHRS and CDR2 as YFSETQ. V trimming: 0 bases; J trimming: 1 base; junction bases outside the gene matches: 5. CDR3 length equals 17 residues.

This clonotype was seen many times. CDR3 coding DNA: TGCGCCAGCAGCTCCACTACCGACAGAGACGAGCAGTACTTC. Translating it yields CASSSTTDRDEQYF. The chain joins TRBV5-1 to TRBJ2-7; possibly TRBD1 for D (5 bases). V lost 3 bases and J lost 5, with 15 bases in between. CDR3 length equals 14 residues. The germline V gene encodes CDR1 SGHRS and CDR2 YFSETQ.

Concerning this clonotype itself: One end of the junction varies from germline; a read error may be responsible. CDR3 protein: CANSGARGYYEQYF. The CDR3 DNA reads TGTGCCAACAGTGGGGCCAGGGGGTATTACGAGCAGTACTTC. This chain connects TRBV2 to TRBJ2-7; 7 positions match TRBD1. The CDR3 runs to 14 residues. Germline V lookup: CDR1 SNHLY, CDR2 FYNNEI.

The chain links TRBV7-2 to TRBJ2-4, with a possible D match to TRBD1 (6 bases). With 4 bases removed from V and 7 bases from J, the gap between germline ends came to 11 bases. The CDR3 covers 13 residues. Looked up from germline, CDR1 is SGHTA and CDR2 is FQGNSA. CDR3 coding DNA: TGTGCCAGCAGCTCAGGGGCCTGGAACATTCAGTACTTC. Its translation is CASSSGAWNIQYF.

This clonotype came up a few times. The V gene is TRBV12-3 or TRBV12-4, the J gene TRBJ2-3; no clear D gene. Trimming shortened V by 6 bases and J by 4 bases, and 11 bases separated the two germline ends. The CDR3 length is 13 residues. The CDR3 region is CASSSLRADTQYF. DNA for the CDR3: TGTGCCAGCAGCTCTCTCCGCGCAGATACGCAGTATTTT.

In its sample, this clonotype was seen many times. The CDR3 reads CASSLGPPGEQFF. CDR3 nucleotides: TGTGCCAGCAGCTTAGGACCCCCCGGTGAGCAGTTCTTC. This chain links TRBV7-3 with TRBJ2-1; no firm D call. The germline V gene has CDR1 SGHTA and CDR2 FQGTGA. CDR3 length equals 13 residues. With 2 bases removed from V and 9 bases from J, the gap between germline ends came to 11 bases.

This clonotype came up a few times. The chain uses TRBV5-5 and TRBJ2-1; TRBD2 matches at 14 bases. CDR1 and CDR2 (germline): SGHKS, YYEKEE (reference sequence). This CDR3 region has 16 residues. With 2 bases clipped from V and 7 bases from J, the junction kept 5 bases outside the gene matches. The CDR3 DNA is TGTGCCAGCAGCTTTGGGGGGACTAGCGGGGGAAATGAGCAGTTCTTC. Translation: CASSFGGTSGGNEQFF.

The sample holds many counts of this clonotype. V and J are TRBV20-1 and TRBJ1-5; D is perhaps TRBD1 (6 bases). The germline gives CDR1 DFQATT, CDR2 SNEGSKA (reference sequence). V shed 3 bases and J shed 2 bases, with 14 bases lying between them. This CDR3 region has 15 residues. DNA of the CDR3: TGCAGTGCTAGGGTACAGGGTCGAGGCAATCAGCCCCAGCATTTT. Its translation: CSARVQGRGNQPQHF.

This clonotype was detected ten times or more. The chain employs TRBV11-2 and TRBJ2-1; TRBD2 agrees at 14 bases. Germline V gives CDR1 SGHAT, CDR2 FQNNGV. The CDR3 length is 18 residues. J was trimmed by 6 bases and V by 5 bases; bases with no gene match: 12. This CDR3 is CASSLRTSGRRGVNEQFF. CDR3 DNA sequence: TGTGCCAGCAGCCTCCGGACTAGCGGGAGGAGAGGCGTCAATGAGCAGTTCTTC.

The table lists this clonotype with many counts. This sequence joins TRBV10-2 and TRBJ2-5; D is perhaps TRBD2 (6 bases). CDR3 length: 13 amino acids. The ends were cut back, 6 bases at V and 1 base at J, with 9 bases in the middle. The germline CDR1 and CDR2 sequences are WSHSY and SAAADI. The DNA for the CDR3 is TGCGCCAGCAGATTAGCGGTCCAAGAGACCCAGTACTTC. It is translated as CASRLAVQETQYF.

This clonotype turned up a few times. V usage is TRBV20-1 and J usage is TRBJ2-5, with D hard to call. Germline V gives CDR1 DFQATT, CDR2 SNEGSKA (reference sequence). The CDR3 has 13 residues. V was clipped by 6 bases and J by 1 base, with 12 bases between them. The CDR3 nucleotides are TGCAGTGCAATGGACCCCGTCCAAGAGACCCAGTACTTC. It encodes CSAMDPVQETQYF.

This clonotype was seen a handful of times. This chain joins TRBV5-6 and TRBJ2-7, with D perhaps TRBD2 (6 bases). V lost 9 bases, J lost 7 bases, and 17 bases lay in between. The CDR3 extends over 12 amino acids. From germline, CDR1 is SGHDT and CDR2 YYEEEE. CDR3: CATSVSAGEQYF. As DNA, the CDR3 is TGTGCCACCTCGGTTAGTGCGGGAGAGCAGTACTTC.

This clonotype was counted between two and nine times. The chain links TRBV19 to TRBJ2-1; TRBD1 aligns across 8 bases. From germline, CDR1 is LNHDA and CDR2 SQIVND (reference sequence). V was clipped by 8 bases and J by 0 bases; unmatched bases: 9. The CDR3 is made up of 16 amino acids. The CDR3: CASRKRQGSSYNEQFF. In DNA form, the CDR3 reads TGTGCCAGTCGGAAAAGACAGGGGAGCTCCTACAATGAGCAGTTCTTC.

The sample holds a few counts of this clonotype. DNA for the CDR3: TGCAGCGCTGGTTATACCGGGGACTCTGAAGCTTTCTTT. Translating gives CSAGYTGDSEAFF. The rearrangement links TRBV29-1 to TRBJ1-1; D is perhaps TRBD1 (5 bases). CDR3 size: 13 residues. From germline, CDR1 is SQVTM and CDR2 ANQGSEA. The germline V and J ends were trimmed by 7 bases and 6 bases, with 18 bases remaining between them.

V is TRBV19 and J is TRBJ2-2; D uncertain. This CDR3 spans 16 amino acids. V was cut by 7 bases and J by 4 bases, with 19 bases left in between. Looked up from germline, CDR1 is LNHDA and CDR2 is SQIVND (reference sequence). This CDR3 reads CASKPPQDGGTGELFF. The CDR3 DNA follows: TGTGCCAGTAAGCCCCCCCAGGACGGCGGCACCGGGGAGCTGTTTTTT.

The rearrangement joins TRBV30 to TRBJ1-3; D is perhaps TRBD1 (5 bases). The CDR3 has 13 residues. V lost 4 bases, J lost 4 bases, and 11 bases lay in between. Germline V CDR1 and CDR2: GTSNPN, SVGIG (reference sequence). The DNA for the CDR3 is TGTGCCTGGAACCCAGGGACCGGAAACACCATATATTTT. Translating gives CAWNPGTGNTIYF.

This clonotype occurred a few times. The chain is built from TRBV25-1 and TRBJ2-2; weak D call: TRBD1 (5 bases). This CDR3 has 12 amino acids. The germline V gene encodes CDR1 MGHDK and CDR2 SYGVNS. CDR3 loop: CVVQGLLGELFF. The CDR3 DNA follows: TGTGTTGTCCAGGGATTACTCGGGGAGCTGTTTTTT.

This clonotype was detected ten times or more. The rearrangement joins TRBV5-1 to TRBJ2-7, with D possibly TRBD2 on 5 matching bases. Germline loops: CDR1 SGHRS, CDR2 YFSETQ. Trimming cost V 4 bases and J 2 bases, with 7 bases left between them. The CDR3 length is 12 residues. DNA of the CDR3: TGCGCCAGCAGCGAGACTACCTACGAGCAGTACTTC. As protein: CASSETTYEQYF. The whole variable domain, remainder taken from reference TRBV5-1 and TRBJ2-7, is KAGVTQTPRYLIKTRGQQVTLSCSPISGHRSVSWYQQTPGQGLQFLFEYFSETQRNKGNFPGRFSGRQFSNSRSEMNVSTLELGDSALYLCASSETTYEQYFGPGTRLTVT.

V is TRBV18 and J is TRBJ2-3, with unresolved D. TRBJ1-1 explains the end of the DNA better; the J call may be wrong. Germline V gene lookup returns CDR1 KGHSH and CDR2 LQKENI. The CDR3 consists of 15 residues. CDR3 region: CASSPPRHPGQEAFF. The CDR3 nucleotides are TGTGCCAGCTCACCACCCCGACACCCTGGTCAGGAAGCTTTCTTT.